Listed below are T cell receptor beta chains from one sample, sequenced in a study of early T cells in non-severe SARS-CoV-2 infection. TCRdb re-called the 5' RACE reads with MiXCR, one entry per CDR3 protein. In the table there are over 35,000 distinct CDR3 sequences, 4.5% to 5.5% of which are singletons. Input material: whole blood. These receptors all stem from an adult who was a healthcare worker with PCR-confirmed SARS-CoV-2 infection or an uninfected control (not recorded which). Both conserved end residues are part of each CDR3. The D gene is left open where the match is weak. Where a row states a size, it is once, few, many or the class of an expanded clone; other rows omit it.

>TRBV7-2|.|TRBJ2-3|many|14
CASSFQPLTDTQYF
TGTGCCAGCAGCTTTCAGCCTCTCACAGATACGCAGTATTTT
>TRBV5-5|.|TRBJ1-1|few|13
CASSLSSNTEAFF
TGTGCCAGCAGCCTGTCATCGAACACTGAAGCTTTCTTT
>TRBV3-1|.|TRBJ1-2|many|13
CASSQEWFYGYTF
TGTGCCAGCAGCCAAGAATGGTTCTATGGCTACACCTTC
>TRBV11-3|.|TRBJ2-1|many|15
CASSLNQGLHNEQFF
TGTGCCAGCAGCTTAAACCAGGGCCTACACAATGAGCAGTTCTTC
>TRBV6-1|.|TRBJ2-3|many|17
CASSEAGGSISRDTQYF
TGTGCCAGCAGTGAAGCGGGGGGCAGTATTTCCAGAGATACGCAGTATTTT
>TRBV18|TRBD1|TRBJ2-2|few|14
CASSTDRDGGELFF
TGTGCCAGCTCAACCGACAGGGATGGCGGGGAGCTGTTTTTT
>TRBV25-1|.|TRBJ1-3|many|16
CASSGGGRRPGNTIYF
TGTGCCAGCTCCGGGGGGGGCCGGCGACCTGGAAACACCATATATTTT
>TRBV4-2|.|TRBJ2-2|many|20
CASSYKWDKLPSTNTGELFF
TGTGCCAGCAGCTACAAATGGGACAAGCTCCCCTCCACGAACACCGGGGAGCTGTTTTTT
>TRBV5-4|.|TRBJ2-6|many|13
CATRAVGANVLTF
TGTGCCACCAGAGCCGTTGGGGCCAACGTCCTGACTTTC
>TRBV20-1|.|TRBJ2-7|many|17
CSARDGRAGAIGGEQYF
TGCAGTGCTAGGGACGGAAGGGCGGGGGCGATTGGAGGCGAGCAGTACTTC
>TRBV12-3/TRBV12-4|.|TRBJ2-6|medium-sized|14
CASRRASGANVLTF
TGTGCCAGCAGGAGGGCCTCTGGGGCCAACGTCCTGACTTTC
>TRBV7-9|.|TRBJ1-1|.|13
CASSSSGGPEAFF
TGTGCCAGCAGCTCGTCCGGGGGGCCTGAAGCTTTCTTT
>TRBV11-1|TRBD1|TRBJ2-7|few|14
CASSPWTGSYEQYF
TGTGCCAGCAGCCCCTGGACAGGGTCGTACGAGCAGTACTTC
>TRBV7-2|.|TRBJ2-5|many|13
CASSLVVGETQYF
TGTGCCAGCAGCTTAGTAGTAGGGGAGACCCAGTACTTC
>TRBV5-1|.|TRBJ1-6|few|16
CASSLGAGTENSPLHF
TGCGCCAGCAGCTTGGGGGCAGGAACCGAAAATTCACCCCTCCACTTT
>TRBV12-3/TRBV12-4|.|TRBJ2-3|many|12
CASSPESLTQYF
TGTGCCAGCAGTCCTGAAAGCCTTACGCAGTATTTT
>TRBV5-4|.|TRBJ2-1|many|15
CASSYTGFGYNEQFF
TGTGCCAGCAGCTATACAGGGTTCGGCTACAATGAGCAGTTCTTC
>TRBV30|TRBD2|TRBJ2-3|many|15
CAWGRRLAGGDTQYF
TGTGCCTGGGGACGGAGACTAGCGGGGGGCGATACGCAGTATTTT
>TRBV5-1|TRBD1|TRBJ1-1|many|12
CASSQDRSEAFF
TGCGCCAGCAGCCAGGACAGGAGCGAAGCTTTCTTT
>TRBV30|.|TRBJ2-3|many|16
CAWSGIAGGDTDTQYF
TGTGCCTGGAGTGGGATCGCCGGCGGGGACACAGATACGCAGTATTTT
>TRBV20-1|TRBD2|TRBJ2-1|.|15
CSASGGLAVDNEQFF
TGCAGTGCTAGTGGGGGACTAGCGGTTGACAATGAGCAGTTCTTC
>TRBV20-1|TRBD1|TRBJ1-2|many|13
CSAYGTAPEGYTF
TGCAGTGCTTACGGGACAGCCCCTGAGGGCTACACCTTC
>TRBV12-3/TRBV12-4|.|TRBJ1-1|many|13
CASSSRVSTEAFF
TGTGCCAGCAGTTCCAGGGTGAGCACTGAAGCTTTCTTT
>TRBV27|.|TRBJ1-1|many|13
CASSPLPVTEAFF
TGTGCCAGCAGCCCATTACCCGTCACTGAAGCTTTCTTT
>TRBV7-2|.|TRBJ2-1|many|13
CASSLGLPNEQFF
TGTGCCAGCAGCTTAGGACTACCCAATGAGCAGTTCTTC
>TRBV29-1|.|TRBJ1-1|many|13
CSVGGRLNTEAFF
TGCAGCGTTGGAGGACGACTGAACACTGAAGCTTTCTTT
>TRBV29-1|.|TRBJ1-6|.|13
CSAGRGSDSPLHF
TGCAGCGCCGGGCGAGGCAGCGATTCACCCCTCCACTTT
>TRBV5-1|.|TRBJ1-2|many|13
CASSLEGIYGYTF
TGCGCCAGCAGCTTGGAAGGGATCTATGGCTACACCTTC
>TRBV5-1|.|TRBJ1-1|many|13
CASSLVSDTEAFF
TGCGCCAGCAGCTTGGTGAGTGACACTGAAGCTTTCTTT
>TRBV4-1|.|TRBJ2-1|.|17
CASSQVRGGGTYNEQFF
TGCGCCAGCAGCCAAGTACGAGGGGGGGGGACTTACAATGAGCAGTTCTTC
>TRBV12-3/TRBV12-4|.|TRBJ1-5|.|16
CASSLNEGVGNQPQHF
TGTGCCAGCAGTTTGAATGAAGGGGTTGGCAATCAGCCCCAGCATTTT
>TRBV29-1|TRBD1|TRBJ2-2|many|12
CSVRQGSGELFF
TGCAGCGTCCGACAGGGCTCCGGGGAGCTGTTTTTT
>TRBV27|.|TRBJ2-3|many|14
CASSPSGGRDTQYF
TGTGCCAGCAGTCCGTCCGGTGGCAGGGATACGCAGTATTTT
>TRBV5-1|.|TRBJ2-3|few|19
CASSLGNTGGRHGTDTQYF
TGCGCCAGCAGCTTAGGAAACACCGGGGGACGGCATGGCACAGATACGCAGTATTTT
>TRBV5-5|.|TRBJ2-7|many|14
CASSAGQMIYEQYF
TGTGCCAGCAGCGCGGGACAGATGATCTACGAGCAGTACTTC
>TRBV12-3/TRBV12-4|TRBD1|TRBJ1-3|many|16
CASSQTGGPSGNTIYF
TGTGCCAGCAGTCAGACAGGGGGACCCTCTGGAAACACCATATATTTT
>TRBV6-1|TRBD2|TRBJ2-3|few|17
CASSGAGGAWDTDTQYF
TGTGCCAGCAGTGGAGCCGGGGGGGCCTGGGACACAGATACGCAGTATTTT
>TRBV5-1|TRBD2|TRBJ2-1|many|14
CASSLVAGRNEQFF
TGCGCCAGCAGCTTGGTAGCGGGGAGGAATGAGCAGTTCTTC
>TRBV6-2/TRBV6-3|.|TRBJ1-1|.|12
CASSPQVGTAFF
TGTGCCAGCAGTCCACAAGTGGGTACAGCTTTCTTT
>TRBV4-1|.|TRBJ1-3|many|15
CASSQDGRSGNTIYF
TGCGCCAGCAGCCAAGATGGGCGCTCTGGAAACACCATATATTTT
>TRBV7-9|.|TRBJ1-6|many|16
CASSLGQGYANSPLHF
TGTGCCAGCAGCTTAGGGCAGGGGTACGCTAATTCACCCCTCCACTTT
>TRBV7-8|.|TRBJ1-4|many|14
CASSSRRANEKLFF
TGTGCCAGCAGCTCCCGAAGGGCTAATGAAAAACTGTTTTTT
>TRBV28|.|TRBJ2-2|.|14
CASSPGPWAGELFF
TGTGCCAGCAGTCCGGGACCCTGGGCCGGGGAGCTGTTTTTT
>TRBV29-1|.|TRBJ1-1|many|13
CSVEWLENTEAFF
TGCAGCGTTGAATGGCTGGAGAACACTGAAGCTTTCTTT
>TRBV2|.|TRBJ2-4|.|16
CASSYGGAEDKNIQYF
TGTGCCAGCAGTTACGGAGGGGCGGAGGACAAAAACATTCAGTACTTC
>TRBV27|TRBD1|TRBJ1-2|many|16
CASSLSGTGADYGYTF
TGTGCCAGCAGTTTGTCCGGGACAGGGGCTGACTATGGCTACACCTTC
>TRBV3-1|TRBD2|TRBJ2-1|few|16
CASSPVSLAGGNEQFF
TGTGCCAGCAGCCCCGTGAGCCTAGCGGGGGGAAATGAGCAGTTCTTC